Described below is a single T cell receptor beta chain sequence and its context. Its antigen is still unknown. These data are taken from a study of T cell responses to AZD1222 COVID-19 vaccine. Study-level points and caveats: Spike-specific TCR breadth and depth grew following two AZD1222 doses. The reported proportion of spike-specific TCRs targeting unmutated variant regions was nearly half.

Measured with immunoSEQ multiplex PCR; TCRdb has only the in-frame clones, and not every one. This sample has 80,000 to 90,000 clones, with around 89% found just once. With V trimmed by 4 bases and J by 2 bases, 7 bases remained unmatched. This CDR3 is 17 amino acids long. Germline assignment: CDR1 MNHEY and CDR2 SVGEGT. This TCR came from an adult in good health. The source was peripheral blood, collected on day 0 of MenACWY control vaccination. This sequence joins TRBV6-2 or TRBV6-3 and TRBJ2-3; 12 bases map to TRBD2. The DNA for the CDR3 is TGTGCCAGCAGTTTCCTGAGACTAGCGGGAGACACAGATACGCAGTATTTT. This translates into CASSFLRLAGDTDTQYF.